This T cell receptor (beta chain) was retrieved from a study of PD-1 blockade in mismatch repair-deficient tumors. V lost 5 bases to trimming and J lost 0 bases, with 12 bases between them. Germline CDR1 and CDR2: SGHTA and FQGNSA. The CDR3 runs to 15 residues. Sequencing used immunoSEQ multiplex PCR; TCRdb keeps in-frame clones, though not all of them. This sample yields roughly 49,000 clones, of which over 75% are seen a single time; approximately 3.5% belongs to the top ten. The sequenced sample was PBMCs, obtained before pembrolizumab treatment. This clonotype was obtained from an adult with mismatch repair-deficient cancer. The V call is TRBV7-2, the J call TRBJ2-3, with D possibly being TRBD2 (6 bases). The DNA of the CDR3 is TGTGCCAGCAGCGCGGGACCGCCCAGCACAGATACGCAGTATTTT. This codes for CASSAGPPSTDTQYF.